A single sample is the source of the 3 T cell receptor beta chains below, sequenced in a study of T-cell reconstitution after alpha-beta-depleted transplantation in children. TCRbeta library preparation incorporated unique molecular identifiers. TCRdb independently ran MiXCR on the PCR reads; one entry per CDR3 protein. Of some 640,000 distinct CDR3 sequences in the sample, roughly 15% were seen once. This sample comprised PBMCs from the stem cell graft donor, obtained from the stem cell graft. These TCRs come from a human donor who donated a stem cell graft to a child with acute myeloid leukemia.

This clonotype was picked up a small number of times. The chain couples TRBV20-1 to TRBJ2-4; 7 positions match TRBD2. The CDR3 runs to 17 residues. J lost 0 bases, V lost 3 bases, and 11 bases had no gene match. The V gene's germline CDR1 is DFQATT and CDR2 SNEGSKA (reference sequence). The CDR3 loop reads CSASTQAGVGAKNIQYF. The DNA for the CDR3 is TGCAGTGCTAGTACGCAGGCGGGAGTTGGAGCCAAAAACATTCAGTACTTC.

This clonotype was observed at least ten times. The J gene is TRBJ1-2, the V gene TRBV6-5; the D is unclear. This CDR3 is 14 amino acids long. V lost 6 bases, J lost 5 bases, and 16 bases lay in between. Germline CDR1 and CDR2: MNHEY and SVGAGI. The CDR3 nucleotides are TGTGCCAGCAGGACTATGCCTTTTTCTTATGGCTACACCTTC. Its translation: CASRTMPFSYGYTF.

V usage is TRBV20-1 and J usage is TRBJ2-5, with 8 bases lining up with TRBD1. This CDR3 is built from 16 residues. Germline values: CDR1 DFQATT, CDR2 SNEGSKA (reference sequence). J was trimmed by 7 bases and V by 5 bases; bases with no gene match: 18. The CDR3 sequence: CSARRSRDRTPGTQYF. The CDR3 bases are TGCAGTGCTCGCCGTTCCCGGGACAGGACCCCTGGGACCCAGTACTTC.